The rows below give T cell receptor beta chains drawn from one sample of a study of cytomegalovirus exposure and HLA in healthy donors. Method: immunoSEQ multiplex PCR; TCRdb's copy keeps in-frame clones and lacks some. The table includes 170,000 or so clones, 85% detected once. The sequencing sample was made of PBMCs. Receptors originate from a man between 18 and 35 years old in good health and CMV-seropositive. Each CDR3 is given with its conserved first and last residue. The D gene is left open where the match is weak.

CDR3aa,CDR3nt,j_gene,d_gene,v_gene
CASSSRDFQNIQYF,TGTGCCAGTAGCTCCCGGGACTTCCAAAACATTCAGTACTTC,TRBJ2-4,-,TRBV19
CASSGDATNEKLFF,TGTGCCAGCAGCGGAGATGCAACTAATGAAAAACTGTTTTTT,TRBJ1-4,-,TRBV9
CASKGGASSYEQYF,TGTGCCAGCAAAGGCGGGGCGAGCTCCTACGAGCAGTACTTC,TRBJ2-7,-,TRBV2
CASSLGQGNGYTF,TGTGCCAGCAGCTTAGGACAGGGGAATGGCTACACCTTC,TRBJ1-2,TRBD1,TRBV7-8
CASSPTFKRNEQFF,TGCGCCAGCAGTCCTACTTTCAAGCGCAATGAGCAGTTCTTC,TRBJ2-1,-,TRBV5-1
CAWDYQGNTEAFF,TGTGCCTGGGATTACCAGGGGAACACTGAAGCTTTCTTT,TRBJ1-1,-,TRBV30
CAISEGQGADYGYTF,TGTGCCATCAGTGAGGGACAGGGGGCGGACTATGGCTACACCTTC,TRBJ1-2,TRBD1,TRBV10-3
CASSQGDRVLYNEQFF,TGCGCCAGCAGCCAAGGAGACAGGGTCCTTTACAATGAGCAGTTCTTC,TRBJ2-1,TRBD1,TRBV4-1
CASSLRGRGETQYF,TGTGCCAGCAGCTTGCGGGGCAGGGGAGAGACCCAGTACTTC,TRBJ2-5,-,TRBV5-8
CASSFSGGTEAFF,TGTGCCAGCAGTTTCTCCGGGGGCACTGAAGCTTTCTTT,TRBJ1-1,-,TRBV28
CASSRTGGAGQEAFF,TGTGCCAGCAGTCGGACAGGGGGCGCCGGGCAAGAAGCTTTCTTT,TRBJ1-1,TRBD1,TRBV6-5
CAASSGSYEQYF,TGTGCCGCTTCTAGCGGCTCCTACGAGCAGTACTTC,TRBJ2-7,TRBD2,TRBV2
CASSPRGVTNEKLFF,TGTGCCAGCAGTCCGCGGGGGGTAACTAATGAAAAACTGTTTTTT,TRBJ1-4,-,TRBV27
CASRPRQGTNTGELFF,TGTGCCAGCAGACCCAGACAGGGGACGAACACCGGGGAGCTGTTTTTT,TRBJ2-2,TRBD1,TRBV28
CASNMGQGYSEQYF,TGTGCCAGCAACATGGGACAGGGATATAGCGAGCAGTACTTC,TRBJ2-7,TRBD1,TRBV6-5
CAWSVSGQGFGNTIYF,TGTGCCTGGAGTGTAAGCGGACAGGGGTTTGGAAACACCATATATTTT,TRBJ1-3,TRBD1,TRBV30
CASSMGTEAFF,TGTGCCAGCAGCATGGGGACAGAAGCTTTCTTT,TRBJ1-1,-,TRBV11-3
CASSKGGSEEVEYF,TGTGCCAGCAGCAAAGGGGGTAGCGAGGAGGTGGAGTACTTC,TRBJ2-7,-,TRBV21-1